The 29 T cell receptor beta chains listed next were all sequenced from one sample in a study of T cell repertoires in cytomegalovirus infection. No antigens are known for them. Via MiXCR, TCRdb re-called the reads, giving one row per CDR3 protein. The sample yields about 400,000 distinct CDR3 sequences, roughly 34% seen once. Sample: cultured PBMCs, taken from culture after CMV antigen stimulation. These receptors originate from a human donor in good health (CMV status not recorded). Some clones in this sample may be carry-over from other donors' samples.

This clonotype was found many times. CDR3 DNA: TGTGCCAGCAGCTTTGTTGGGACAGAGAACAATGAGCAGTTCTTC. Encoded protein: CASSFVGTENNEQFF. This chain links TRBV5-5 with TRBJ2-1, with 7 nucleotides matching TRBD1. CDR1 SGHKS and CDR2 YYEKEE come from the germline V gene (reference sequence). The trim removed 2 bases at V and 5 bases at J, leaving 7 bases unmatched. This CDR3 is built from 15 residues. The entire variable domain, with the rest obtained from reference TRBV5-5 and TRBJ2-1, is as follows: DAGVTQSPTHLIKTRGQQVTLRCSPISGHKSVSWYQQVLGQGPQFIFQYYEKEERGRGNFPDRFSARQFPNYSSELNVNALLLGDSALYLCASSFVGTENNEQFFGPGTRLTVL.

This sequence joins TRBV19 and TRBJ2-5; TRBD2 matches at 12 bases. The CDR3 contains 16 residues. Trimming at V came to 3 bases and at J to 2 bases, leaving 4 bases not matched to a gene. The germline CDR1 and CDR2 sequences are LNHDA and SQIVND (reference sequence). The CDR3 coding sequence is TGTGCCAGTAGTATCTGGACTAGCGGGGCTCAAGAGACCCAGTACTTC. Translating it yields CASSIWTSGAQETQYF.

The chain has TRBV16 and TRBJ1-5, with D tentatively TRBD1 (5 bases). Trimming took off 6 bases at V and 0 bases at J, with 9 bases between the two ends. Germline loops: CDR1 KGHSY, CDR2 FQNENV. The CDR3 runs 14 residues. The CDR3 here is CASSYRPSNQPQHF. The DNA of the CDR3 is TGTGCCAGCAGTTACAGGCCTAGCAATCAGCCCCAGCATTTT.

The chain joins TRBV7-8 to TRBJ2-5, with 7 bases matching TRBD1. Germline CDR1 is SGHVS and CDR2 is FQNEAQ. Losses at the gene ends were 0 bases for V and 1 base for J; bases not matched to a gene: 2. The CDR3 runs 15 residues. Written as DNA, the CDR3 is TGTGCCAGCAGCTTAGCGGCAGGGGGCCAAGAGACCCAGTACTTC. It yields the protein CASSLAAGGQETQYF.

This clonotype appeared a few times. As DNA, the CDR3 is TGCGCCAGCAGCCAAGATCTAAAGGGAGGCGGCGGCTACACCTTC. The encoded protein is CASSQDLKGGGGYTF. The chain links TRBV4-3 to TRBJ1-2; no clear D. The germline V gene encodes CDR1 LGHNA and CDR2 YSLEER. Trimming shortened V by 0 bases and J by 8 bases, and 16 bases separated the two germline ends. The CDR3 spans 15 residues.

Many counts were recorded for this clonotype. The chain links TRBV7-6 to TRBJ2-1; TRBD1 matches 8 bases. The junction had 12 bases not matched to a gene; V was cut back by 5 bases and J by 0 bases. This CDR3 has 18 residues. CDR1 is SGHVS and CDR2 is FNYEAQ in the germline V gene. The CDR3 DNA reads as TGTGCCAGCAGCCCATTTAAAATGGGACAGGTCTCCTACAATGAGCAGTTCTTC. This gives the protein CASSPFKMGQVSYNEQFF.

The rearrangement joins TRBV4-1 to TRBJ2-2; TRBD2 agrees at 7 bases. The germline CDR1 and CDR2 sequences are MGHRA and YSYEKL. This CDR3 spans 17 amino acids. The V gene end was trimmed by 3 bases and the J gene end by 0 bases; junction bases not matched to a gene: 7. CDR3 loop: CASSHPGGRANTGELFF. CDR3 coding DNA: TGCGCCAGCAGCCATCCGGGGGGTCGGGCGAACACCGGGGAGCTGTTTTTT.

The chain recombines TRBV27 with TRBJ1-6; no clear D gene. Germline V gene data show CDR1 as MNHEY and CDR2 as SMNVEV (reference sequence). V was pared by 1 base and J by 6 bases, with 4 bases between. This CDR3 comprises 13 residues. The chain's CDR3 is CASSLYLNSPLHF. The CDR3 coding sequence is TGTGCCAGCAGTTTATACCTTAATTCACCCCTCCACTTT.

The rearrangement joins TRBV27 to TRBJ1-1; the D gene is possibly TRBD1 (6 bases). V lost 6 bases to trimming and J lost 3 bases, with 14 bases between them. Germline loops: CDR1 MNHEY, CDR2 SMNVEV (reference sequence). This CDR3 spans 14 amino acids. The CDR3 region is CASRKNRDDTEAFF. For the CDR3, the DNA is TGTGCCAGCAGAAAAAACAGGGATGACACTGAAGCTTTCTTT.

This clonotype showed up just a few times. The chain has TRBV12-3 or TRBV12-4 and TRBJ2-5; perhaps TRBD2 as D (6 bases). CDR3 size: 14 residues. The V and J ends lost 5 bases and 3 bases respectively, with 13 bases between them. Here the CDR3 DNA reads TGTGCCAGCAGTATCGGGACTGTAAAAGAGACCCAGTACTTC. Translated: CASSIGTVKETQYF.

This clonotype has more than one count but fewer than ten. The V gene is TRBV27, the J gene TRBJ2-5, with 7 bases matching TRBD2. CDR3 length: 15 residues. V gave up 6 bases and J gave up 2 bases; unmatched junction bases: 9. Germline values: CDR1 MNHEY, CDR2 SMNVEV (reference sequence). The CDR3, as DNA: TGTGCCAGCAGACCTATCGGGACTACGCAAGAGACCCAGTACTTC. Its protein product is CASRPIGTTQETQYF.

The chain uses TRBV9 and TRBJ2-1; TRBD1 is a possible D gene (6 bases). CDR3 length equals 17 residues. Germline-derived CDR1 and CDR2 are SGDLS and YYNGEE. V was clipped by 3 bases and J by 8 bases, with 24 bases between them. The CDR3 nucleotides are TGTGCCAGCAGCGGCCCTACAGGGTTTAGGGGTTACCATGAGCAGTTCTTC. This sequence encodes CASSGPTGFRGYHEQFF.

This clonotype was counted only a few times. The rearrangement links TRBV7-9 to TRBJ1-1; no reliable D call. The germline gives CDR1 SEHNR, CDR2 FQNEAQ (reference sequence). This CDR3 contains 14 residues. V was pared by 5 bases and J by 1 base, with 11 bases between. The CDR3 coding sequence is TGTGCCAGCAGCGGGTTTCCTAGGAACACTGAAGCTTTCTTT. Encoded protein: CASSGFPRNTEAFF.

In its sample, this clonotype was seen a few times. V gene TRBV20-1 combines with J gene TRBJ2-3; 12 positions agree with TRBD2. J was trimmed by 2 bases and V by 5 bases; bases with no gene match: 8. This CDR3 spans 16 amino acids. Looked up from germline, CDR1 is DFQATT and CDR2 is SNEGSKA (reference sequence). CDR3 nucleotide sequence: TGCAGTGCTCCCCAGACTAGCGGGAGTTCCACAGATACGCAGTATTTT. This gives the protein CSAPQTSGSSTDTQYF.

This clonotype was counted ten times or more. This chain joins TRBV19 and TRBJ1-1; possible D gene TRBD1, 6 bases. The CDR3 loop spans 12 amino acids. Trimming shortened V by 8 bases and J by 7 bases, and 14 bases separated the two germline ends. Germline lookup yields CDR1 LNHDA and CDR2 SQIVND (reference sequence). Written as DNA, the CDR3 is TGTGCCAGTCGGACAGAACCTCTTGAAGCTTTCTTT. Translating it yields CASRTEPLEAFF. Full variable domain (outside the CDR3, taken from reference TRBV19 and TRBJ1-1): DGGITQSPKYLFRKEGQNVTLSCEQNLNHDAMYWYRQDPGQGLRLIYYSQIVNDFQKGDIAEGYSVSREKKESFPLTVTSAQKNPTAFYLCASRTEPLEAFFGQGTRLTVV.

The rearrangement uses TRBV4-3 and TRBJ2-1, with TRBD2 matching over 11 bases. V lost 0 bases, J lost 10 bases, and 5 bases stayed unmatched. The CDR3 length is 15 residues. The germline gives CDR1 LGHNA, CDR2 YSLEER. CDR3 sequence (DNA): TGCGCCAGCAGCCAAGATGGCCTAGCGGGAGGCGAGCAGTTCTTC. Its protein product is CASSQDGLAGGEQFF.

This rearrangement joins TRBV19 to TRBJ1-3; D not resolved. The V end was cut by 2 bases, the J end by 0 bases, with 8 bases between. This CDR3 is 15 amino acids long. From germline, CDR1 is LNHDA and CDR2 SQIVND (reference sequence). The CDR3: CASSIKGVSGNTIYF. CDR3 coding DNA: TGTGCCAGTAGTATAAAAGGCGTCTCTGGAAACACCATATATTTT.

The chain recombines TRBV7-2 with TRBJ1-1, with D perhaps matching TRBD1 (6 bases). This CDR3 contains 16 residues. The germline V and J ends were trimmed by 5 bases and 5 bases, with 21 bases remaining between them. Germline V CDR1 and CDR2: SGHTA, FQGNSA. The CDR3 loop is CASSVSGGGRRTEAFF. The DNA of the CDR3 is TGTGCCAGCAGCGTTTCCGGGGGGGGGCGACGGACTGAAGCTTTCTTT.

The CDR3 loop is CASSPGLAANTGELFF. The CDR3, as DNA: TGTGCCAGCAGCCCGGGACTAGCTGCGAACACCGGGGAGCTGTTTTTT. This sequence joins TRBV7-3 and TRBJ2-2; 9 bases align to TRBD2. The ends lost 5 bases at V and 0 bases at J; junction bases unmatched: 4. The germline CDR1 and CDR2 sequences are SGHTA and FQGTGA. The CDR3 has 16 residues.

This clonotype has more than one count but fewer than ten. CDR3 nucleotides: TGTGCCAGCAACCCACAGGGTACCACTGAAGCTTTCTTT. Its translation: CASNPQGTTEAFF. This sequence joins TRBV7-2 and TRBJ1-1, with D perhaps TRBD1 (6 bases). The CDR3 sequence is 13 residues long. V was pared by 7 bases and J by 4 bases, with 13 bases between. CDR1 and CDR2 from the germline V gene are SGHTA and FQGNSA.

The CDR3 loop is CASSEGTLSPLHF. The CDR3, as DNA: TGTGCCAGCAGTGAGGGGACATTATCACCCCTCCACTTT. The V call is TRBV2, the J call TRBJ1-6, with a tentative D call TRBD1 (6 bases). Germline V gene lookup returns CDR1 SNHLY and CDR2 FYNNEI. This CDR3 contains 13 residues. Trimming removed 3 bases from V and 10 bases from J, with 10 bases in between.

V and J are TRBV6-5 and TRBJ2-3, with TRBD2 identical over 8 bases. The length of the CDR3 is 19 residues. CDR1 is MNHEY, CDR2 SVGAGI, per germline. V lost 2 bases to trimming and J lost 4 bases; unmatched junction nucleotides: 17. This chain's CDR3 is CASSYATSGSGSSADTQYF. The CDR3 coding sequence is TGTGCCAGCAGTTACGCAACATCTGGGAGCGGGAGTAGCGCAGATACGCAGTATTTT.

The chain joins TRBV7-2 to TRBJ2-7, with 8 bases lining up with TRBD2. CDR3 length: 15 amino acids. Germline lookup yields CDR1 SGHTA and CDR2 FQGNSA. With 6 bases clipped from V and 2 bases from J, the junction kept 9 bases outside the gene matches. The DNA for the CDR3 is TGTGCCAGCAGGTTGTCAGCGGGGGAGGCCTACGAGCAGTACTTC. Amino acid sequence: CASRLSAGEAYEQYF. The whole variable domain, filled in from reference TRBV7-2 and TRBJ2-7, reads GAGVSQSPSNKVTEKGKDVELRCDPISGHTALYWYRQSLGQGLEFLIYFQGNSAPDKSGLPSDRFSAERTGGSVSTLTIQRTQQEDSAVYLCASRLSAGEAYEQYFGPGTRLTVT.

The sample holds a few counts of this clonotype. The chain carries TRBV4-2 and TRBJ2-3, with D uncertain. Trimming took 1 base from V and 0 from J, leaving 8 bases between them. CDR1 and CDR2 from the germline V gene are LGHNA and YNFKEQ. This CDR3 has 15 residues. CDR3 region: CASSQAGTSTDTQYF. In nucleotides, the CDR3 is TGTGCCAGCAGCCAAGCGGGTACTAGCACAGATACGCAGTATTTT.

In its sample, this clonotype was seen many times. The chain uses TRBV2 and TRBJ2-5; D is unresolved. The CDR3 has 11 amino acids. Germline V gives CDR1 SNHLY, CDR2 FYNNEI. Trimming took off 7 bases at V and 8 bases at J, with 11 bases between the two ends. The CDR3 spells CASTSARTQYF. As DNA, the CDR3 is TGTGCCAGCACCTCGGCCCGTACCCAGTACTTC.

V and J are TRBV5-4 and TRBJ2-5, with D perhaps TRBD2 (5 bases). The CDR3 is 14 residues long. Trimming took off 4 bases at V and 2 bases at J, with 12 bases between the two ends. Germline V gives CDR1 SGHNT, CDR2 YYREEE (reference sequence). This CDR3 reads CASSPRLTQETQYF. DNA of the CDR3: TGTGCCAGCAGCCCTCGACTAACGCAAGAGACCCAGTACTTC.

The chain employs TRBV29-1 and TRBJ1-2; no firm D call. This CDR3 has 12 amino acids. Per germline, CDR1 SQVTM and CDR2 ANQGSEA. Trimming removed 7 bases at V and 5 bases at J, with 14 bases between. The DNA for the CDR3 is TGCAGCGCCCAATTGAGGGAGTATGGCTACACCTTC. Its protein product is CSAQLREYGYTF.

The CDR3: CASSWFKETQYF. The CDR3 DNA is TGTGCCAGCAGCTGGTTCAAAGAGACCCAGTACTTC. V gene TRBV7-2 combines with J gene TRBJ2-5; no firm D call. The germline V and J ends were trimmed by 4 bases and 3 bases, with 6 bases remaining between them. Germline V CDR1 and CDR2: SGHTA, FQGNSA. This CDR3 contains 12 residues.

This clonotype was observed a single time. The CDR3 sequence is CASSSGQGRGMNTEAFF. DNA for the CDR3: TGTGCCAGCAGCTCGGGACAGGGTAGGGGCATGAACACTGAAGCTTTCTTT. This chain joins TRBV7-2 and TRBJ1-1; 9 bases align to TRBD1. V lost 4 bases, J lost 0 bases, and 9 bases stayed unmatched. Looked up from germline, CDR1 is SGHTA and CDR2 is FQGNSA. CDR3 length: 17 amino acids.